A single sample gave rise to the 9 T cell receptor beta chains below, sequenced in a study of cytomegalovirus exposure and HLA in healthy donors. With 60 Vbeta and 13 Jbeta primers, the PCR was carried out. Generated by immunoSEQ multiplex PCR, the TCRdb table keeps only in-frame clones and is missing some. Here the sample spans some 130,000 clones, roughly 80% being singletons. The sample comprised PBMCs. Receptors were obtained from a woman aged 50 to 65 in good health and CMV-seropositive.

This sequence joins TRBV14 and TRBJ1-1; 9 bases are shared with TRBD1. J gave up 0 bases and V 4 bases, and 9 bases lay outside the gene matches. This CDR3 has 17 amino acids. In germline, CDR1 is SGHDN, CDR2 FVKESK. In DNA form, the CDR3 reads TGTGCCAGCAGCCTAGTCCCGGGACAGGGAATGAACACTGAAGCTTTCTTT. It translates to CASSLVPGQGMNTEAFF.

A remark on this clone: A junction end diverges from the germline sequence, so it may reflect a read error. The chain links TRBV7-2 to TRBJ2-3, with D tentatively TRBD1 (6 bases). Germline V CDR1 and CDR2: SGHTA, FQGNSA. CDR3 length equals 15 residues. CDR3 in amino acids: CASSFARGITDTQYF. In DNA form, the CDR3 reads TGTGCCAGCTCCTTCGCCAGGGGCATCACAGATACACAGTATTTT.

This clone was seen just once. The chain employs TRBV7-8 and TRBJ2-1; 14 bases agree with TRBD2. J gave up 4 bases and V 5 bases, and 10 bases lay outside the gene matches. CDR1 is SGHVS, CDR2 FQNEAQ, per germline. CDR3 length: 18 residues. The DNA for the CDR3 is TGTGCCAGCAGCCTGGGACTAGCGGGAGTTCCCCCTTACAATGAGCAGTTCTTC. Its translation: CASSLGLAGVPPYNEQFF.

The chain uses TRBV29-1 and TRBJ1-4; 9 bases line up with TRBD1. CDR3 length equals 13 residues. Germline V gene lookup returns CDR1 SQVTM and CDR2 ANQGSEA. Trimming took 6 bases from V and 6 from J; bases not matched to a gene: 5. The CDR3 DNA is TGCAGCGTAACCGGGACAGGGTATGAAAAACTGTTTTTT. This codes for CSVTGTGYEKLFF.

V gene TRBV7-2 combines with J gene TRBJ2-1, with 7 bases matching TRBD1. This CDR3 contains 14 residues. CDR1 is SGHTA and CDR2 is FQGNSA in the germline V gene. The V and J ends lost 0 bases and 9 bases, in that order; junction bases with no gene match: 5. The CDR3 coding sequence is TGTGCCAGCAGCTTAGCCCGCGCAGGGGGTGAGCAGTTCTTC. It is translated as CASSLARAGGEQFF.

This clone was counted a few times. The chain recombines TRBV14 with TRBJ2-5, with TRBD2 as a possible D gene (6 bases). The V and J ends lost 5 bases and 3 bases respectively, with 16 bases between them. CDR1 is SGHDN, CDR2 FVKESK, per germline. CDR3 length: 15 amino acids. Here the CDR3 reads CASSKGRTLEETQYF. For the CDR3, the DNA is TGTGCCAGCAGCAAGGGGAGGACCCTCGAAGAGACCCAGTACTTC.

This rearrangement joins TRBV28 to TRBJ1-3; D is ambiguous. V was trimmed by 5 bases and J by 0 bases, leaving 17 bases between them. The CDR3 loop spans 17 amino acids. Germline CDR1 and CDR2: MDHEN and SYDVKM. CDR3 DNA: TGTGCCAGCAGTCCCCATCGTACTGTGATCTCTGGAAACACCATATATTTT. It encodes CASSPHRTVISGNTIYF.

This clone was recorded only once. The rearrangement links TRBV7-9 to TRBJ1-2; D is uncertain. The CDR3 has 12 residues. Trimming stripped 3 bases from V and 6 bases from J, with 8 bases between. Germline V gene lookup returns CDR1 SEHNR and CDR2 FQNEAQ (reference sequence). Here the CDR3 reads CASSLGGHGYTF. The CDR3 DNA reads TGTGCCAGCAGCTTGGGAGGGCATGGCTACACCTTC.

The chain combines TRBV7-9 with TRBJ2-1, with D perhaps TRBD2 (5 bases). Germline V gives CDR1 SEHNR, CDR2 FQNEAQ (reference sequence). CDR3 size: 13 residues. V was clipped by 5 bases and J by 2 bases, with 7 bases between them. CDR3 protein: CASSLGTYNEQFF. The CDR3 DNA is TGTGCCAGCAGCCTCGGGACCTACAATGAGCAGTTCTTC.